The 25 T cell receptor beta chains reported below all come from one sample, sequenced in a study of regulatory T cells in long-lasting Graves disease. According to the study, TCR beta libraries were built with iRepertoire HTBI primers and CDR3-region Arm-PCR. TCRdb redid the calling of the multiplex PCR reads with MiXCR, one entry per CDR3 protein. There are around 460,000 distinct CDR3 sequences in the sample; around a fifth occur only once, and less than 9% lies in the top ten. Described time point: persistent/refractory GD, antithyroid drugs over 5 years with positive TRAb. After RNA was extracted from PBMCs, the TCR library was made from it. The sequenced sample was peripheral blood mononuclear cells (PBMCs), obtained when the disease was refractory, from a patient treated with antithyroid drugs. The receptors derive from a female donor with Graves disease.

This clonotype was recorded many times. The chain combines TRBV28 with TRBJ2-7; 8 bases fit TRBD2. The CDR3 totals 15 residues. With 3 bases clipped from V and 6 bases from J, the junction kept 10 bases outside the gene matches. Germline V CDR1 and CDR2: MDHEN, SYDVKM. The CDR3 reads CASSFPREGLPEQYF. CDR3 in DNA: TGTGCCAGCAGTTTTCCCCGGGAGGGCCTCCCCGAGCAGTACTTC.

There are a few counts of this clonotype. The V call is TRBV30, the J call TRBJ1-2; D gene unclear. CDR3 size: 14 residues. V shed 2 bases and J shed 4 bases, with 14 bases lying between them. Germline CDR1 reads GTSNPN; CDR2 reads SVGIG (reference sequence). CDR3 nucleotides: TGTGCCTGGAGTCGAGTAGGAACGACCTATGGCTACACCTTC. The encoded protein is CAWSRVGTTYGYTF.

On this clonotype: This likely came from a read error, as a far larger clone is one base away. In DNA form, the CDR3 reads TGTGCCAGCAGCTTTGGGGGACAGCGCCAAGAGACCCAGTACTTC. This gives the protein CASSFGGQRQETQYF. The chain joins TRBV11-2 to TRBJ2-5; 7 nucleotides agree with TRBD1. CDR1 is SGHAT, CDR2 FQNNGV, per germline. The CDR3 spans 15 residues. The ends lost 3 bases at V and 1 base at J; junction bases unmatched: 5.

This clonotype came up many times. V is TRBV3-1 and J is TRBJ2-5; either TRBD1 or TRBD2 may fit D (5 bases each). The CDR3 extends over 14 amino acids. V was pared by 2 bases and J by 5 bases, with 12 bases between. Germline V gives CDR1 LGHDT, CDR2 YNNKEL (reference sequence). Here the CDR3 DNA reads TGTGCCAGCAGCCAACCAGCCTGGGGGGAGACCCAGTACTTC. It yields the protein CASSQPAWGETQYF.

V usage is TRBV7-2 and J usage is TRBJ2-3, with D perhaps matching TRBD2 (6 bases). The CDR3 covers 18 residues. Trimming stripped 1 base from V and 0 bases from J, with 17 bases between. The germline V gene encodes CDR1 SGHTA and CDR2 FQGNSA. This CDR3 is CASSLGPPGDPSTDTQYF. As DNA, the CDR3 is TGTGCCAGCAGCTTAGGGCCCCCGGGGGACCCTAGCACAGATACGCAGTATTTT.

Many counts were recorded for this clonotype. The chain uses TRBV12-3 or TRBV12-4 and TRBJ1-2; D gene uncertain. CDR3 length equals 14 residues. V was pared by 3 bases and J by 2 bases, with 10 bases between. The CDR3 sequence: CASSFAGTNYGYTF. Written as DNA, the CDR3 is TGTGCCAGCAGTTTTGCGGGCACAAACTATGGCTACACCTTC.

The chain carries TRBV20-1 and TRBJ2-7; 9 bases fit TRBD2. The last part of the DNA fits TRBJ2-1 better; the J call may be wrong. Germline lookup yields CDR1 DFQATT and CDR2 SNEGSKA (reference sequence). This CDR3 is 15 amino acids long. CDR3 sequence (DNA): TGCAGTGCTAGGGCTAGCGGGGCGGCCTCCTACGAGCAGTTCTTC. Its protein is CSARASGAASYEQFF.

This CDR3 reads CASSHLSENTGELFF. CDR3 DNA: TGTGCCAGCAGCCACCTCTCGGAGAACACCGGGGAGCTGTTTTTT. This chain joins TRBV12-3 or TRBV12-4 and TRBJ2-2; D is ambiguous. CDR3 length: 15 amino acids. Trimming pared 6 bases from V and 1 base from J, leaving 12 bases between.

This clonotype occurred a few times. This sequence joins TRBV20-1 and TRBJ1-2, with D perhaps matching TRBD1 (5 bases). In germline, CDR1 is DFQATT, CDR2 SNEGSKA (reference sequence). The CDR3 contains 14 residues. Trimming cost V 1 base and J 4 bases, with 13 bases left between them. As DNA, the CDR3 is TGCAGTGCTAGAGGGTTGGGACCCTTCTATGGCTACACCTTC. It codes for CSARGLGPFYGYTF.

Points on this clonotype: One base separates it from a far larger clone, so it is likely a read error. This rearrangement joins TRBV7-2 to TRBJ2-5; D is ambiguous. Germline-derived CDR1 and CDR2 are SGHTA and FQGNSA. This CDR3 contains 13 residues. V gave up 8 bases and J gave up 3 bases, with 13 bases separating them. CDR3 coding DNA: TGTGCCAGCGGACCGGACGCCAAAGAGACCCAGTACTTC. Its translation is CASGPDAKETQYF.

Details on this clonotype: Given a much more abundant clone one base away, this may be a read error. The chain joins TRBV3-1 to TRBJ1-4; D is perhaps TRBD1 (6 bases). The CDR3 has 15 amino acids. Trimming took 1 base from V and 6 from J, leaving 12 bases between them. Germline V CDR1 and CDR2: LGHDT, YNNKEL (reference sequence). The CDR3 loop reads CASSQGTAFDEKLFF. CDR3 nucleotide sequence: TGTGCCAGCAGCCAAGGGACAGCGTTTGATGAAAAACTGTTTTTT.

Many counts were recorded for this clonotype. This chain connects TRBV11-2 to TRBJ2-7, with a weak D call TRBD1 (5 bases). Per the germline V gene, CDR1 is SGHAT and CDR2 is FQNNGV. The CDR3 is made up of 14 amino acids. With 4 bases removed from V and 5 bases from J, the gap between germline ends came to 15 bases. The CDR3 loop reads CASSSRPGINEQYF. CDR3 DNA sequence: TGTGCCAGCAGCTCCCGCCCAGGGATCAACGAGCAGTACTTC. Drawing the rest from reference TRBV11-2 and TRBJ2-7, the complete variable domain is EAGVAQSPRYKIIEKRQSVAFWCNPISGHATLYWYQQILGQGPKLLIQFQNNGVVDDSQLPKDRFSAERLKGVDSTLKIQPAKLEDSAVYLCASSSRPGINEQYFGPGTRLTVT.

This clonotype appeared a single time. The chain couples TRBV19 to TRBJ2-2; 7 bases match TRBD1. V was clipped by 6 bases and J by 4 bases; unmatched bases: 5. This CDR3 has 14 residues. Germline V gives CDR1 LNHDA, CDR2 SQIVND (reference sequence). As DNA, the CDR3 is TGTGCCAGTAGAAACAGGGGTCTCACCGGGGAGCTGTTTTTT. It codes for CASRNRGLTGELFF. Filled out from reference TRBV19 and TRBJ2-2, the complete variable domain reads DGGITQSPKYLFRKEGQNVTLSCEQNLNHDAMYWYRQDPGQGLRLIYYSQIVNDFQKGDIAEGYSVSREKKESFPLTVTSAQKNPTAFYLCASRNRGLTGELFFGEGSRLTVL.

This clonotype was recorded at least ten times. The chain is built from TRBV19 and TRBJ2-7; 11 positions agree with TRBD2. The CDR3 totals 14 residues. Trimming removed 5 bases from V and 3 bases from J; junction bases left unmatched: 3. Per the germline V gene, CDR1 is LNHDA and CDR2 is SQIVND (reference sequence). The CDR3 sequence is CASSLLAGVYEQYF. In DNA form, the CDR3 reads TGTGCCAGTAGTCTACTAGCGGGAGTCTACGAGCAGTACTTC.

This clonotype came up many times. The chain joins TRBV7-2 to TRBJ2-5, with a possible D match to TRBD2 (5 bases). Germline V CDR1 and CDR2: SGHTA, FQGNSA. Between the trimmed V and J ends, which lost 5 bases and 1 base, there was a span of 8 bases. The CDR3 is 13 amino acids. In DNA form, the CDR3 reads TGTGCCAGCAGCCCGGGGATCCAAGAGACCCAGTACTTC. Translated: CASSPGIQETQYF. Based on the CDR3 plus reference TRBV7-2 and TRBJ2-5, the full variable domain is GAGVSQSPSNKVTEKGKDVELRCDPISGHTALYWYRQSLGQGLEFLIYFQGNSAPDKSGLPSDRFSAERTGGSVSTLTIQRTQQEDSAVYLCASSPGIQETQYFGPGTRLLVL.

Ten or more counts support this clonotype. The chain recombines TRBV3-1 with TRBJ1-4, with D maybe TRBD1 (5 bases). Looked up from germline, CDR1 is LGHDT and CDR2 is YNNKEL (reference sequence). The ends were cut back, 3 bases at V and 8 bases at J, with 16 bases in the middle. The CDR3 has 15 residues. The DNA of the CDR3 is TGTGCCAGCAGCCAGACCGGGACGCTAGGGGAAAAACTGTTTTTT. Protein: CASSQTGTLGEKLFF.

The CDR3, as DNA: TGTGCCAGCAAGGCCGAGGGGGGGATGAACACTGAAGCTTTCTTT. This encodes CASKAEGGMNTEAFF. The J gene is TRBJ1-1, the V gene TRBV6-8, with D possibly TRBD1 on 6 matching bases. Germline CDR1 and CDR2: MNHGY and SAAAGT. Trimming removed 7 bases at V and 0 bases at J, with 15 bases between. The CDR3 extends over 15 amino acids.

In its sample, this clonotype was seen many times. The J gene is TRBJ2-7, the V gene TRBV29-1; D uncertain. The CDR3 length is 12 residues. V was cut by 4 bases and J by 1 base, with 8 bases left in between. CDR1 and CDR2 from the germline V gene are SQVTM and ANQGSEA. CDR3 sequence (DNA): TGCAGCGTTGTTGGTCAGTCCTACGAGCAGTACTTC. Protein: CSVVGQSYEQYF.

With respect to this clonotype: It may be a read error: a sequence one base away is much more abundant. This chain joins TRBV12-3 or TRBV12-4 and TRBJ2-2, with TRBD1 matching over 12 bases. This CDR3 is 13 amino acids long. CDR3: CASRGQGAGELSF. In DNA form, the CDR3 reads TGTGCCAGCAGGGGACAGGGGGCCGGGGAGCTGTCTTTT.

This clonotype was seen many times. V gene TRBV20-1 combines with J gene TRBJ1-2; tentatively, D is TRBD1 (5 bases). CDR1 and CDR2 from the germline V gene are DFQATT and SNEGSKA (reference sequence). The CDR3 length is 13 residues. The V end lost 0 bases, the J end lost 8 bases, and 13 bases lay between the germline ends. The CDR3, as DNA: TGCAGTGCTAGAGATTCAGGGACTGGCGGCTACACCTTC. Translating it yields CSARDSGTGGYTF.

The sample holds a few counts of this clonotype. This sequence joins TRBV6-1 and TRBJ2-5, with 11 bases aligning to TRBD2. Germline values: CDR1 MNHNS, CDR2 SASEGT. Trimming removed 5 bases from V and 1 base from J; junction bases left unmatched: 9. The CDR3 is made up of 17 amino acids. The CDR3: CASSQRLAGSLQETQYF. CDR3 sequence (DNA): TGTGCCAGCAGTCAGAGACTAGCGGGAAGCCTCCAAGAGACCCAGTACTTC.

With respect to this clonotype: A junction end diverges from the germline sequence, so it may reflect a read error. The V and J genes are TRBV28 and TRBJ2-7, with TRBD1 matching 7 bases. CDR3 length: 12 residues. Germline V CDR1 and CDR2: MDHEN, SYDVKM. DNA of the CDR3: TGTACCAGCCGGGACAGCTCCTACGAGCAGTACTTC. Protein: CTSRDSSYEQYF.

This clonotype has ten or more counts. The chain uses TRBV12-3 or TRBV12-4 and TRBJ1-1; perhaps TRBD1 as D (5 bases). V was shortened by 3 bases and J by 9 bases, with 8 bases between the two germline ends. The length of the CDR3 is 11 residues. CDR3 in amino acids: CASSFGTKAFF. CDR3 bases: TGTGCCAGCAGTTTCGGGACCAAAGCTTTCTTT.

This clonotype was picked up many times. The chain has TRBV28 and TRBJ1-1, with TRBD1 as a possible D gene (6 bases). Germline CDR1 reads MDHEN; CDR2 reads SYDVKM. The CDR3 is made up of 13 amino acids. Trimming pared 3 bases from V and 11 bases from J, leaving 16 bases between. In DNA, the CDR3 is TGTGCCAGCAGTTTTTGGGGGGCCCGGGGGGCTTTCTTT. Translating it yields CASSFWGARGAFF.

The rearrangement uses TRBV7-9 and TRBJ2-7; no reliable D call. V lost 8 bases to trimming and J lost 3 bases, with 11 bases between them. Looked up from germline, CDR1 is SEHNR and CDR2 is FQNEAQ (reference sequence). There are 12 residues in the CDR3. CDR3 residues: CASADNYYEQYF. The CDR3 coding sequence is TGTGCCAGCGCCGACAACTACTACGAGCAGTACTTC.